The rows below give T cell receptor beta chains drawn from one sample of a study of a mutant IDH1 vaccine in newly diagnosed glioma. These receptors have no known antigen. This table comes from immunoSEQ multiplex PCR, and its TCRdb copy is limited to in-frame clones, with some not included. The table lists over 35,000 clones, about four fifths of them singletons. The source material was PBMCs, sampled from a glioma patient whose treatment included an IDH1 peptide vaccine. Receptors were obtained from a woman younger than 35 with glioma. Some clones in this sample may be carry-over from other donors' samples. Both conserved end residues are part of each CDR3. D genes are given only for firm matches. The size field is filled for only some rows; it gives once, few, many or a size class.

CDR3: CASSEGTAHSYEQYF
DNA: TGTGCCAGCAGTGAAGGAACAGCCCATTCCTACGAGCAGTACTTC
D: NA
size: once
J: TRBJ2-7
V: TRBV2

CDR3: CAISAGQGAGNTIYF
DNA: TGTGCCATCAGTGCCGGACAGGGGGCTGGAAACACCATATATTTT
D: TRBD1
size: NA
J: TRBJ1-3
V: TRBV10-3

CDR3: CASSFEGLAGIF
DNA: TGTGCCAGCAGTTTCGAAGGTCTGGCAGGGATCTTC
D: NA
size: NA
J: TRBJ1-2
V: TRBV28

CDR3: CASSLHSGGGGELFF
DNA: TGTGCCAGCAGCTTGCATAGCGGGGGAGGCGGGGAGCTGTTTTTT
D: TRBD2
size: NA
J: TRBJ2-2
V: TRBV7-2

CDR3: CASSPLANTGELFF
DNA: TGTGCCAGCTCACCACTTGCGAACACCGGGGAGCTGTTTTTT
D: NA
size: NA
J: TRBJ2-2
V: TRBV18

CDR3: CASSWDVGGGYTEAFF
DNA: TGTGCCAGCAGCTGGGATGTAGGGGGTGGGTACACTGAAGCTTTCTTT
D: NA
size: once
J: TRBJ1-1
V: TRBV21-1

CDR3: CASSSGEVYEQYF
DNA: TGTGCCAGCAGCTCCGGGGAAGTCTACGAGCAGTACTTC
D: NA
size: NA
J: TRBJ2-7
V: TRBV13

CDR3: CASSHQQGYEQYF
DNA: TGTGCCAGCAGCCATCAACAGGGATACGAGCAGTACTTC
D: NA
size: NA
J: TRBJ2-7
V: TRBV16

CDR3: CASFDLGPNTEAFF
DNA: TGTGCCAGCTTCGACTTGGGCCCGAACACTGAAGCTTTCTTT
D: NA
size: NA
J: TRBJ1-1
V: TRBV6-1

CDR3: CASSGGAHFYEQYF
DNA: TGTGCCAGCAGTGGGGGGGCGCATTTTTACGAGCAGTACTTC
D: NA
size: once
J: TRBJ2-7
V: TRBV6-4

CDR3: CASSRSTDPNYGYTF
DNA: TGTGCCAGCAGTCGCTCGACAGATCCTAACTATGGCTACACCTTC
D: NA
size: NA
J: TRBJ1-2
V: TRBV6-1

CDR3: CASSVGQGAGYTF
DNA: TGTGCCAGCAGCGTAGGACAGGGGGCTGGCTACACCTTC
D: TRBD1
size: few
J: TRBJ1-2
V: TRBV9

CDR3: CASSPDRNSHNEQFF
DNA: TGTGCCAGCAGTCCGGACAGGAATAGCCACAATGAGCAGTTCTTC
D: TRBD1
size: NA
J: TRBJ2-1
V: TRBV25-1

CDR3: CASSSTGTPPEAFF
DNA: TGTGCCAGCAGTTCAACAGGGACCCCACCCGAAGCTTTCTTT
D: NA
size: NA
J: TRBJ1-1
V: TRBV25-1

CDR3: CASSLEDSGGYTF
DNA: TGTGCCAGCAGCTTAGAGGACAGTGGTGGCTACACCTTC
D: NA
size: NA
J: TRBJ1-2
V: TRBV11-2

CDR3: CSANLPSGQYF
DNA: TGCAGTGCGAACCTGCCCTCCGGGCAGTACTTC
D: NA
size: NA
J: TRBJ2-7
V: TRBV20-1